The sequence of this T cell receptor beta chain was determined in a study of T cells in localized non-small cell lung cancer. Study results and caveats: A higher density of T cells in blood coincided with extended overall survival. Tumor showed lower T cell clonality than uninvolved adjacent lung, where it was highest.

On this clone: Its antigen remains unidentified.

The method was immunoSEQ multiplex PCR; TCRdb's version includes in-frame clones alone and lacks a portion of them. The sample lists tens of thousands of clones, about 88% occurring once. The sequencing here drew on PBMCs, taken before any cancer treatment. The clonotype originates from a man aged 40 to 69 with stage II squamous cell lung carcinoma.

The CDR3 coding sequence is TGTGCCAGCAGCTCCACTAGCGGGAGGGCAGATACGCAGTATTTT. Translated: CASSSTSGRADTQYF. The V call is TRBV7-2, the J call TRBJ2-3; 13 bases agree with TRBD2. This CDR3 comprises 15 residues. Germline CDR1 SGHTA, CDR2 FQGNSA. V lost 4 bases to trimming and J lost 4 bases; unmatched junction nucleotides: 2.